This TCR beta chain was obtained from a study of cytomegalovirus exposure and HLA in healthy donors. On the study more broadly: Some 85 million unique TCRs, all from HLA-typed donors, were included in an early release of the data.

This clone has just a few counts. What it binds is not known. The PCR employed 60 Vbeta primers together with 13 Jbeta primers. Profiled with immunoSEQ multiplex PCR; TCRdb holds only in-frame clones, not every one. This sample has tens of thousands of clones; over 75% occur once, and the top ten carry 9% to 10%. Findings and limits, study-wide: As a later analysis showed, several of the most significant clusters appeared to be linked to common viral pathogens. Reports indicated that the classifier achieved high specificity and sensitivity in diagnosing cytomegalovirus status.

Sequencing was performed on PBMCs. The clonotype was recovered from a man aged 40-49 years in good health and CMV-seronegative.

The CDR3 DNA reads TGTGCCAGCAGTGTAATGGGGCCAGACAGGGGTGCCTACGAGCAGTACTTC. Protein sequence: CASSVMGPDRGAYEQYF. V and J are TRBV6-1 and TRBJ2-7; TRBD1 matches 8 bases. Germline CDR1 reads MNHNS; CDR2 reads SASEGT. Trimming removed 4 bases from V and 2 bases from J; junction bases left unmatched: 13. The CDR3 length is 17 residues.